The next 24 T cell receptor beta chains were all read from a single sample in a study of PD-L1 blockade in urothelial cancer. Profiling relied on immunoSEQ multiplex PCR, and the TCRdb table lists in-frame clones only, not all of them. This sample carries 70,000 to 80,000 clones, approximately 86% of them seen once, and the ten largest clones take less than 8.5%. The time point denotes: pretreatment peripheral blood. The material was PBMCs, obtained around atezolizumab (anti-PD-L1) treatment. These receptors were collected from a man aged 40-50 years with urothelial cancer.

J is TRBJ2-5 and V is TRBV4-1; D not resolved. Germline loops: CDR1 MGHRA, CDR2 YSYEKL. This CDR3 contains 13 residues. V lost 1 base and J lost 4, with 7 bases in between. The CDR3 nucleotides read TGCGCCAGCAGCCAAGGAGTCCTAGAGACCCAGTACTTC. This translates into CASSQGVLETQYF.

The chain employs TRBV15 and TRBJ2-3; 10 nucleotides agree with TRBD2. This CDR3 has 14 residues. J was trimmed by 5 bases and V by 5 bases; bases with no gene match: 4. CDR1 and CDR2 from the germline V gene are LNHNV and YYDKDF (reference sequence). The CDR3 coding sequence is TGTGCCACCAGCGGGGGACTAGCGAGAGATACGCAGTATTTT. Translating it yields CATSGGLARDTQYF. Based on the CDR3 plus reference TRBV15 and TRBJ2-3, the full variable domain is DAMVIQNPRYQVTQFGKPVTLSCSQTLNHNVMYWYQQKSSQAPKLLFHYYDKDFNNEADTPDNFQSRRPNTSFCFLDIRSPGLGDTAMYLCATSGGLARDTQYFGPGTRLTVL.

The V and J genes are TRBV12-5 and TRBJ2-1; 8 nucleotides match TRBD1. The CDR3 is 15 amino acids. With V trimmed by 7 bases and J by 2 bases, 7 bases remained unmatched. Germline V lookup: CDR1 LGHNT, CDR2 FRNRAP. CDR3 in DNA: TGTGCTAGTGCCCAGGGACAGGTAACCTACAATGAGCAGTTCTTC. This sequence encodes CASAQGQVTYNEQFF.

V and J are TRBV4-2 and TRBJ2-1; TRBD2 aligns across 7 bases. The germline V gene has CDR1 LGHNA and CDR2 YNFKEQ. The V and J ends lost 2 bases and 8 bases, in that order; junction bases with no gene match: 6. There are 14 residues in the CDR3. The CDR3 DNA reads as TGTGCCAGCAGCCAACTAGGACTAGAAGATGAGCAGTTCTTC. Translated, it gives CASSQLGLEDEQFF.

The chain has TRBV7-3 and TRBJ2-7, with 9 bases that match TRBD2. V shed 2 bases and J 0 bases; nucleotides not matched to a gene: 8. This CDR3 is 17 amino acids long. Germline V CDR1 and CDR2: SGHTA, FQGTGA. This CDR3 reads CASSLSASGTLSYEQYF. The CDR3 nucleotides read TGTGCCAGCAGCTTATCGGCTAGCGGGACCCTCTCCTACGAGCAGTACTTC.

The V call is TRBV6-1, the J call TRBJ2-2; 11 bases map to TRBD2. Germline V gene lookup returns CDR1 MNHNS and CDR2 SASEGT. CDR3 size: 18 residues. Trimming cost V 6 bases and J 0 bases; bases outside gene matches: 9. CDR3 bases: TGTGCCAGCAGCGAACTAGCGGGAGTGTGGCCGAACACCGGGGAGCTGTTTTTT. It codes for CASSELAGVWPNTGELFF.

This chain connects TRBV29-1 to TRBJ1-1; D gene uncertain. V lost 5 bases and J lost 0, with 10 bases in between. The CDR3 contains 13 residues. Germline CDR1 is SQVTM and CDR2 is ANQGSEA. The CDR3 spells CSVHNYMNTEAFF. As DNA, the CDR3 is TGCAGCGTTCACAATTACATGAACACTGAAGCTTTCTTT.

The genes are TRBV4-1 and TRBJ1-4; no definite D call. The germline gives CDR1 MGHRA, CDR2 YSYEKL. Deletions cut 0 bases from V and 8 bases from J, with 16 bases between. The CDR3 extends over 16 amino acids. CDR3 DNA sequence: TGCGCCAGCAGCCAAGATCTGGGAGCCTTACTCGAAAAACTGTTTTTT. Translating gives CASSQDLGALLEKLFF.

The CDR3 DNA is TGTGCCAGCAGCTTCCGGGGACAGGAGATGATGCCCCAGCATTTT. Its translation: CASSFRGQEMMPQHF. The chain employs TRBV27 and TRBJ1-5; 8 bases are shared with TRBD1. The CDR3 is 15 residues long. V was clipped by 6 bases and J by 9 bases; unmatched bases: 13. Germline assignment: CDR1 MNHEY and CDR2 SMNVEV (reference sequence).

The genes are TRBV6-5 and TRBJ2-3; possibly TRBD2 for D (6 bases). CDR1 and CDR2 (germline): MNHEY, SVGAGI. Trimming removed 8 bases at V and 6 bases at J, with 6 bases between. CDR3 length: 10 amino acids. The CDR3 DNA follows: TGTGCCAGCGGGAGGGATACGCAGTATTTT. As protein: CASGRDTQYF.

This clone was counted between two and nine times. The V gene is TRBV11-2, the J gene TRBJ2-1; unclear D gene. V was trimmed by 1 base and J by 6 bases, leaving 13 bases between them. The CDR3 has 15 amino acids. Germline loops: CDR1 SGHAT, CDR2 FQNNGV. The CDR3 sequence: CASSLGWRRFNEQFF. The CDR3 DNA is TGTGCCAGCAGCTTAGGGTGGCGGAGATTCAATGAGCAGTTCTTC. Looking up the rest from reference TRBV11-2 and TRBJ2-1 gives the full variable domain: EAGVAQSPRYKIIEKRQSVAFWCNPISGHATLYWYQQILGQGPKLLIQFQNNGVVDDSQLPKDRFSAERLKGVDSTLKIQPAKLEDSAVYLCASSLGWRRFNEQFFGPGTRLTVL.

The V and J genes are TRBV28 and TRBJ1-1; a weak D match, TRBD1 (5 bases). V was clipped by 5 bases and J by 4 bases, with 20 bases between them. CDR1 is MDHEN and CDR2 is SYDVKM in the germline V gene. This CDR3 contains 16 residues. CDR3 in amino acids: CASSPLRDSRGTEAFF. For the CDR3, the DNA is TGTGCCAGCAGTCCTCTCCGGGACTCCAGAGGCACTGAAGCTTTCTTT.

The gene calls are TRBV7-3 and TRBJ2-2; 7 nucleotides agree with TRBD2. The V segment lost 2 bases and the J segment 1 base; nucleotides outside the gene matches: 4. The CDR3 runs to 16 residues. The germline V gene encodes CDR1 SGHTA and CDR2 FQGTGA. CDR3: CASSLGRERNTGELFF. The CDR3 bases are TGTGCCAGCAGCTTAGGGCGGGAGCGGAACACCGGGGAGCTGTTTTTT. Combining the CDR3 with reference TRBV7-3 and TRBJ2-2 gives the whole variable domain GAGVSQTPSNKVTEKGKYVELRCDPISGHTALYWYRQSLGQGPEFLIYFQGTGAADDSGLPNDRFFAVRPEGSVSTLKIQRTERGDSAVYLCASSLGRERNTGELFFGEGSRLTVL.

The rearrangement uses TRBV18 and TRBJ2-7; possibly TRBD1 for D (6 bases). V was cut by 2 bases and J by 3 bases, with 11 bases left in between. The CDR3 consists of 14 residues. The germline V gene encodes CDR1 KGHSH and CDR2 LQKENI. The CDR3 here is CASSPSTGSYEQYF. CDR3 sequence (DNA): TGTGCCAGCTCACCATCGACAGGCAGCTACGAGCAGTACTTC.

The chain carries TRBV28 and TRBJ1-2; possibly TRBD1 for D (5 bases). Germline-derived CDR1 and CDR2 are MDHEN and SYDVKM. Trimming cost V 6 bases and J 2 bases, with 19 bases left between them. The CDR3 contains 16 residues. CDR3 in DNA: TGTGCCAGCAGACCCCTATCCTTGGGGGGGAACTATGGCTACACCTTC. Translating gives CASRPLSLGGNYGYTF.

V is TRBV11-3 and J is TRBJ2-1, with TRBD2 matching 8 bases. Germline V lookup: CDR1 SGHNT, CDR2 YENEEA. The CDR3 length is 17 residues. V lost 0 bases, J lost 5 bases, and 9 bases stayed unmatched. This CDR3 reads CASSLDQFSGVDNEQFF. DNA for the CDR3: TGTGCCAGCAGCTTAGATCAATTTAGCGGGGTCGACAATGAGCAGTTCTTC.

This clone was observed a few times. The chain links TRBV12-5 to TRBJ2-1, with 9 positions matching TRBD1. The CDR3 is made up of 15 amino acids. Germline loops: CDR1 LGHNT, CDR2 FRNRAP. V shed 6 bases and J 7 bases; nucleotides not matched to a gene: 10. For the CDR3, the DNA is TGTGCTAGTGGCCCATCCGGGACAGGGCAAAATGAGCAGTTCTTC. Amino acids: CASGPSGTGQNEQFF.

The chain employs TRBV14 and TRBJ2-5, with TRBD1 matching 8 bases. The J segment lost 4 bases and the V segment lost 4 bases, leaving 8 bases of the junction unmatched. Per germline, CDR1 SGHDN and CDR2 FVKESK. The CDR3 is made up of 15 amino acids. CDR3 protein: CASSRRTGLTETQYF. The DNA of the CDR3 is TGTGCCAGCAGCCGACGGACAGGGCTGACAGAGACCCAGTACTTC.

V is TRBV5-4 and J is TRBJ2-1; D is uncertain. The CDR3 sequence is 15 residues long. V shed 4 bases and J shed 12 bases, with 23 bases lying between them. CDR1 and CDR2 (germline): SGHNT, YYREEE (reference sequence). In nucleotides, the CDR3 is TGTGCCAGCAGCCATTCCCGGGTCCCAAACCCCCGGCAGTTCTTC. Translating gives CASSHSRVPNPRQFF.

CDR3 nucleotide sequence: TGCGCCAGCAGCTTGGTACAGGGGCCCACTGAAGCTTTCTTT. Translating gives CASSLVQGPTEAFF. This chain joins TRBV5-1 and TRBJ1-1, with 7 nucleotides matching TRBD1. The CDR3 contains 14 residues. J lost 4 bases, V lost 0 bases, and 3 bases had no gene match. Germline CDR1 and CDR2: SGHRS and YFSETQ. The whole variable domain, remainder taken from reference TRBV5-1 and TRBJ1-1, is KAGVTQTPRYLIKTRGQQVTLSCSPISGHRSVSWYQQTPGQGLQFLFEYFSETQRNKGNFPGRFSGRQFSNSRSEMNVSTLELGDSALYLCASSLVQGPTEAFFGQGTRLTVV.

The chain carries TRBV30 and TRBJ2-7; D may be TRBD1 (6 bases). Germline CDR1 reads GTSNPN; CDR2 reads SVGIG (reference sequence). This CDR3 is 12 amino acids long. Trimming took off 2 bases at V and 4 bases at J, with 9 bases between the two ends. The CDR3 coding sequence is TGTGCCTGGAGTCCGCAGGGGTACGAGCAGTACTTC. Protein product: CAWSPQGYEQYF.

The chain joins TRBV6-6 to TRBJ2-3; TRBD1 matches at 8 bases. This CDR3 is 15 amino acids long. The V segment lost 0 bases and the J segment 2 bases; nucleotides outside the gene matches: 1. Germline assignment: CDR1 MNHNY and CDR2 SVGAGI (reference sequence). CDR3 coding DNA: TGTGCCAGCAGTTACTCGGGACAGGTCACAGATACGCAGTATTTT. It translates to CASSYSGQVTDTQYF.

The CDR3 DNA reads as TGTGCCAGCAGCTTGGCCGTTACAGGGTTTTTGACCGGGGAGCTGTTTTTT. Translating it yields CASSLAVTGFLTGELFF. The chain links TRBV5-6 to TRBJ2-2; the D gene is possibly TRBD1 (6 bases). Germline V lookup: CDR1 SGHDT, CDR2 YYEEEE. V lost 0 bases and J lost 5, with 17 bases in between. The CDR3 runs to 17 residues.

The chain carries TRBV9 and TRBJ1-1; D call uncertain. Germline V gives CDR1 SGDLS, CDR2 YYNGEE. This CDR3 has 15 residues. V lost 4 bases, J lost 0 bases, and 13 bases lay in between. The CDR3 nucleotides are TGTGCCAGCAGCCCAGAGGGTGAAATGAACACTGAAGCTTTCTTT. Amino acids: CASSPEGEMNTEAFF.